The source of this T cell receptor beta chain is a study of shared clonotypes between healthy human individuals. Overall study context: Three CD4 naive, three CD4 memory, two CD8 naive and one CD8 memory plate were used per donor. Study-level findings and limits: Generation probabilities were higher for clonotypes shared across all four sorted-subset donors than for unshared ones. Richness estimates generally favored naive over memory subsets. Blood was the only sampled material, and tissue repertoires likely differ.

CDR1 LNHDA and CDR2 SQIVND come from the germline V gene (reference sequence). V gave up 5 bases and J gave up 6 bases, with 20 bases separating them. The CDR3 totals 16 residues. Worth noting for this clone: Its antigen is currently unknown.

Some clones are missing from TCRdb's copy, which holds only in-frame ones; the method was immunoSEQ multiplex PCR. The sample has about 600,000 clones; less than 98% are singletons. This clonotype was obtained from a woman aged 25 to 45 in good health. The specimen was naive CD4+ T cells sorted from blood. Stated subset: CD45RA+ positively selected. V is TRBV19 and J is TRBJ1-5; D gene ambiguous. The chain's CDR3 is CASSRPGQASGQPQHF. The CDR3 DNA follows: TGTGCCAGTAGTCGTCCGGGCCAGGCTTCGGGTCAGCCCCAGCATTTT.